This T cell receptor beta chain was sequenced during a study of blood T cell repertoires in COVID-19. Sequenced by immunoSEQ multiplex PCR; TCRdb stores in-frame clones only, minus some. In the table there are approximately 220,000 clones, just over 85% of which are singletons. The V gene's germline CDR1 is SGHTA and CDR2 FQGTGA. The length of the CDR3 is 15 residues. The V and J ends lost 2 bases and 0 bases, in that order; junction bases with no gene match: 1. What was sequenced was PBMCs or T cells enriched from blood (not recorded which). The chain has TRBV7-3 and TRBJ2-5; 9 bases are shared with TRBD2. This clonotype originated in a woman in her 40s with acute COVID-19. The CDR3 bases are TGTGCCAGCAGCTTAGCGGGAGGGTACCAAGAGACCCAGTACTTC. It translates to CASSLAGGYQETQYF.